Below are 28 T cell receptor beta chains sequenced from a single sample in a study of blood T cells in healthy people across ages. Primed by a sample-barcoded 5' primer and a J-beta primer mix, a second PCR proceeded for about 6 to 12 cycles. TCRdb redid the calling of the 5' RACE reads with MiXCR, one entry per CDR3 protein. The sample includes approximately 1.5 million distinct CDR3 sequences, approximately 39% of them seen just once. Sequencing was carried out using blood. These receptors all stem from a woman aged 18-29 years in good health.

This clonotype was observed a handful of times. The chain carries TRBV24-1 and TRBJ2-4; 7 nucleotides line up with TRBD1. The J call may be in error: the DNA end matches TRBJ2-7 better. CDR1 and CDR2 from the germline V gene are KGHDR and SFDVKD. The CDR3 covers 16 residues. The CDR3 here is CATSDETGKGLHEQYF. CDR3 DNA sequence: TGTGCCACCAGTGATGAGACAGGGAAGGGCCTCCACGAGCAGTACTTC.

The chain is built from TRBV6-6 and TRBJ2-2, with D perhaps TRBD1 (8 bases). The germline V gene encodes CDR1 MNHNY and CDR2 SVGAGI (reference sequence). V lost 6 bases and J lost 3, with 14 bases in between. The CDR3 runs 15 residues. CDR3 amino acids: CASRTGGGYTGELFF. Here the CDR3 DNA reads TGTGCCAGCAGAACAGGGGGGGGTTACACCGGGGAGCTGTTTTTT.

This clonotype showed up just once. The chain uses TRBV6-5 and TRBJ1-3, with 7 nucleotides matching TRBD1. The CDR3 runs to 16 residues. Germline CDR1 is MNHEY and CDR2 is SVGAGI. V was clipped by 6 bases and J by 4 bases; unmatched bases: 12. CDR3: CASSHLGQAQGNTIYF. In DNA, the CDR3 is TGTGCCAGCAGCCACCTAGGACAGGCCCAAGGAAACACCATATATTTT.

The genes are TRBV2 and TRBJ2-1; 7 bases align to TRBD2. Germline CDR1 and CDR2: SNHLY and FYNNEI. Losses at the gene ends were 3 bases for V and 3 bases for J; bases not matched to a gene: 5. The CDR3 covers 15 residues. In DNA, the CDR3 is TGTGCCAGCAGTGACGTTGCGGGAGTCTACAATGAGCAGTTCTTC. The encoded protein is CASSDVAGVYNEQFF.

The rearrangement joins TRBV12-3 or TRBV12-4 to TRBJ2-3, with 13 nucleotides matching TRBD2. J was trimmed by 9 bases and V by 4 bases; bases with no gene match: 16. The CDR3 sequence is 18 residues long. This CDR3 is CASSSPRTSGSRQQTQYF. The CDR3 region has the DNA TGTGCCAGCAGTTCCCCTCGGACTAGCGGGAGTAGACAGCAGACGCAGTATTTT.

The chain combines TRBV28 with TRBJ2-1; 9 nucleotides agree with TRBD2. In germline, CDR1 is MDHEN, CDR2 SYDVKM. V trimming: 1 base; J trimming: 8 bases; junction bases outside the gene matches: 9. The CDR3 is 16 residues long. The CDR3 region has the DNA TGTGCCAGCAGTTTATCCGGACTAGCGAAATTGTATGAGCAGTTCTTC. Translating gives CASSLSGLAKLYEQFF.

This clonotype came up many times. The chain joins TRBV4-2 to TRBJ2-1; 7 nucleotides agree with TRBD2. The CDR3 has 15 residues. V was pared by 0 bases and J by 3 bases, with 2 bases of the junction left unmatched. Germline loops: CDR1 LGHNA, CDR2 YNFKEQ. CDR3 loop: CASSQEGGSYNEQFF. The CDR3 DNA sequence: TGTGCCAGCAGCCAAGAGGGCGGGAGCTACAATGAGCAGTTCTTC.

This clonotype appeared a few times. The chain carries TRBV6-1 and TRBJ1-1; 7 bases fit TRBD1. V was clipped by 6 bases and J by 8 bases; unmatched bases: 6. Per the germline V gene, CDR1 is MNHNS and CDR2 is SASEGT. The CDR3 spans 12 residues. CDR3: CASSPMGQEAFF. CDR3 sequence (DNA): TGTGCCAGCAGCCCGATGGGACAGGAAGCTTTCTTT.

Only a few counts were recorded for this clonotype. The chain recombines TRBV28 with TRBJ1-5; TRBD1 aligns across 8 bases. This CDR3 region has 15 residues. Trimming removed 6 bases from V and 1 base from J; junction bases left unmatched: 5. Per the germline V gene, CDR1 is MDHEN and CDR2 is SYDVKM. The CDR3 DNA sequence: TGTGCCAGCAGATTCCAGGGGGCGAGCAATCAGCCCCAGCATTTT. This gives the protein CASRFQGASNQPQHF.

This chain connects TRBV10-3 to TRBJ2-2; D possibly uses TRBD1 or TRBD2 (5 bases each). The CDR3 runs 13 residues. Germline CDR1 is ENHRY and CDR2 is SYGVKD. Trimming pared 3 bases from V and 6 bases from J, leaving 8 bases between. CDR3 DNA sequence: TGTGCCATCAGTGAATGGGACCCCGGGGAGCTGTTTTTT. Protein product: CAISEWDPGELFF.

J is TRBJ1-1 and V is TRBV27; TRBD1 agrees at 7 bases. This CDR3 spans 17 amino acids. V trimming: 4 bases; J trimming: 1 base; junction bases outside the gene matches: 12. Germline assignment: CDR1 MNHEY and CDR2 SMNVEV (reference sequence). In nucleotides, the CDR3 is TGTGCCAGCAGTTCCCATCCGGGCAGGGGGGCGAACACTGAAGCTTTCTTT. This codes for CASSSHPGRGANTEAFF.

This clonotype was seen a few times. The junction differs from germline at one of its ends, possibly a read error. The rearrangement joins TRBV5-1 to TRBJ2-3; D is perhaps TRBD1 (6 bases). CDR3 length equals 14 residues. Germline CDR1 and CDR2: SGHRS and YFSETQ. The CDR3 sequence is CASSLGQGYDTQYF. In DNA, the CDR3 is TGTGCCAGCAGCTTAGGGCAGGGGTACGATACGCAGTATTTT.

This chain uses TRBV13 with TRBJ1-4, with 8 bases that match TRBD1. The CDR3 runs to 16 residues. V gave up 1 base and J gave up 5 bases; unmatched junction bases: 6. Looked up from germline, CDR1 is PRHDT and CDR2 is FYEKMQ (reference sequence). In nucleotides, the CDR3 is TGTGCCAGCAGCTTAGATCCCGGGACAGGAAATGAAAAACTGTTTTTT. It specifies CASSLDPGTGNEKLFF.

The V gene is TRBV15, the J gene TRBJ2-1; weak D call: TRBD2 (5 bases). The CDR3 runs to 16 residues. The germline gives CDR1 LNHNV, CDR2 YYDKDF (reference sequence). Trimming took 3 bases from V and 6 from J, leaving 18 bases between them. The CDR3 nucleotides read TGTGCCACCAGCAGTGAGGGCCCGACTATACGCAATGAGCAGTTCTTC. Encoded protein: CATSSEGPTIRNEQFF. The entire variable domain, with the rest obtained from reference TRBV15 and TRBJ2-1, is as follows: DAMVIQNPRYQVTQFGKPVTLSCSQTLNHNVMYWYQQKSSQAPKLLFHYYDKDFNNEADTPDNFQSRRPNTSFCFLDIRSPGLGDTAMYLCATSSEGPTIRNEQFFGPGTRLTVL.

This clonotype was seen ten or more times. Here the CDR3 DNA reads TGTGCCAGCAGTTATCCAGAGACCCAGTACTTC. It specifies CASSYPETQYF. V and J are TRBV6-2 or TRBV6-3 and TRBJ2-5; D is undetermined. Trimming pared 3 bases from V and 4 bases from J, leaving 3 bases between. Germline V gives CDR1 MNHEY, CDR2 SVGEGT. The CDR3 extends over 11 amino acids.

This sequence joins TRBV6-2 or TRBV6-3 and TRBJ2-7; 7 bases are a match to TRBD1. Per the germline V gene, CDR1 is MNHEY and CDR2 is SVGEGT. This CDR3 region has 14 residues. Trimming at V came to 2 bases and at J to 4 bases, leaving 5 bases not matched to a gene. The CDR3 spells CASSYPDRRYEQYF. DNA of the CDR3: TGTGCCAGCAGTTACCCGGACAGGAGATACGAGCAGTACTTC.

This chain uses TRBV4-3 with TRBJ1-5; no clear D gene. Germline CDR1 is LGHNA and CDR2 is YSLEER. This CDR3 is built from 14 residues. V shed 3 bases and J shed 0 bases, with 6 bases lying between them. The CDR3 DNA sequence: TGCGCCAGCAGCCATGTATATAGCAATCAGCCCCAGCATTTT. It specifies CASSHVYSNQPQHF.

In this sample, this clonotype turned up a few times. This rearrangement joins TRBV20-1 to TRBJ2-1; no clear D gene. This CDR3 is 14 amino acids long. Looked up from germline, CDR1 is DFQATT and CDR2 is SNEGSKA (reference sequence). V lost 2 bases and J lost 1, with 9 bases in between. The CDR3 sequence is CSARRLRSYNEQFF. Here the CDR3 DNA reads TGCAGTGCTAGAAGGCTTAGGTCCTACAATGAGCAGTTCTTC.

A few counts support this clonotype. The CDR3 DNA is TGTGCCAGCAGCTGGTTGACAGGGGGCTACGAGCAGTACTTC. Its translation is CASSWLTGGYEQYF. The chain is built from TRBV7-2 and TRBJ2-7; 9 bases fit TRBD1. CDR3 length: 14 residues. V shed 4 bases and J 3 bases; nucleotides not matched to a gene: 4. Germline V CDR1 and CDR2: SGHTA, FQGNSA.

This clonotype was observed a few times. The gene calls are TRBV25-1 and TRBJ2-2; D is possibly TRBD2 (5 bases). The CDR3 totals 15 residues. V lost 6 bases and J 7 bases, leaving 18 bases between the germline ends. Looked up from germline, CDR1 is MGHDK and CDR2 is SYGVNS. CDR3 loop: CASSRRGSRNGELFF. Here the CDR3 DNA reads TGTGCCAGCAGCCGAAGAGGGAGTCGAAACGGGGAGCTGTTTTTT.

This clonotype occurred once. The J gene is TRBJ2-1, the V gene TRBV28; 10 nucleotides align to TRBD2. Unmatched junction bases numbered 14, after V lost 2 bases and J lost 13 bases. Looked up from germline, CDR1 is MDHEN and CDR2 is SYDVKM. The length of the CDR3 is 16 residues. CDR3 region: CASSLVFGLAGETQFF. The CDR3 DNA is TGTGCCAGCAGTTTAGTGTTCGGCCTAGCGGGAGAGACCCAGTTCTTC.

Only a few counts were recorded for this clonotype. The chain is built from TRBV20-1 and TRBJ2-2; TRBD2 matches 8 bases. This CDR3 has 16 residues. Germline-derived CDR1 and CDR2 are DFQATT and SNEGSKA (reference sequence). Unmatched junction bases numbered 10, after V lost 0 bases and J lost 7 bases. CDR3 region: CSAREGPAGDVGELFF. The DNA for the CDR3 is TGCAGTGCTAGAGAGGGACCAGCGGGAGATGTCGGGGAGCTGTTTTTT.

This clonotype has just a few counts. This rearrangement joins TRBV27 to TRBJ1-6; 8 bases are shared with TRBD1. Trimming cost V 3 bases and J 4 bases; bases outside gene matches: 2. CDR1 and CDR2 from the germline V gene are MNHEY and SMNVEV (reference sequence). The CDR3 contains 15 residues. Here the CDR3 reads CASSFDRGYNSPLHF. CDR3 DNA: TGTGCCAGCAGTTTCGACAGGGGATATAATTCACCCCTCCACTTT.

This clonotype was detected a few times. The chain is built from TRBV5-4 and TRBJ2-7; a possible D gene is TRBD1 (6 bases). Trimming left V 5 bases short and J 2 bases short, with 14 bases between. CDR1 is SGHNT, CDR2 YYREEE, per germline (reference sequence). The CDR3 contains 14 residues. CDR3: CASSGGQRTYEQYF. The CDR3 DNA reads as TGTGCCAGCAGTGGAGGACAGAGAACCTACGAGCAGTACTTC. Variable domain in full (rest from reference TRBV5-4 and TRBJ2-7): ETGVTQSPTHLIKTRGQQVTLRCSSQSGHNTVSWYQQALGQGPQFIFQYYREEENGRGNFPPRFSGLQFPNYSSELNVNALELDDSALYLCASSGGQRTYEQYFGPGTRLTVT.

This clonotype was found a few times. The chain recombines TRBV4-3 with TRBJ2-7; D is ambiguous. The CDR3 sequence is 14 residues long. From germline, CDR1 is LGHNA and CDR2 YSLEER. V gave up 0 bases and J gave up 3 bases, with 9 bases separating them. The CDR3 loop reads CASSQDWSGYEQYF. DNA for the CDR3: TGCGCCAGCAGCCAAGATTGGTCGGGCTACGAGCAGTACTTC.

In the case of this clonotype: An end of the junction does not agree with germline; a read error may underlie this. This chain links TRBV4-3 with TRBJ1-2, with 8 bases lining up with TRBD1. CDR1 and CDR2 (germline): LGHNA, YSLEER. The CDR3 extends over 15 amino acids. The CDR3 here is CTSSHMRTGNYGYTF. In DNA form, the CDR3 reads TGCACCAGCAGCCACATGCGGACAGGGAACTATGGCTACACCTTC.

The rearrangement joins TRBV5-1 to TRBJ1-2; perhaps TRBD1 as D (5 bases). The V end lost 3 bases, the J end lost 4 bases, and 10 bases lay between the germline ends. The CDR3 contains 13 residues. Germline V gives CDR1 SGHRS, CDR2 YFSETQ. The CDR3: CASSWDESYGYTF. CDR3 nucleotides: TGCGCCAGCAGCTGGGACGAGAGCTATGGCTACACCTTC.

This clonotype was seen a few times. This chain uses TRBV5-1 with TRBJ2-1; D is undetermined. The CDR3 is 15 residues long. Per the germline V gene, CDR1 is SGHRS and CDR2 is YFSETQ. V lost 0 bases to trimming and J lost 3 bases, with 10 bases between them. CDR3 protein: CASSLGRTYYNEQFF. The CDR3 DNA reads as TGCGCCAGCAGCTTGGGCCGAACATACTACAATGAGCAGTTCTTC.